Following are 6 T cell receptor beta chains from one sample sequenced in a study of blood T cell repertoires in COVID-19. Clones were sequenced by immunoSEQ multiplex PCR, and TCRdb holds only the in-frame ones, with some missing. The repertoire holds tens of thousands of clones, with over 70% as singletons. Material: peripheral blood. These receptors came from a human donor in a cohort sampled during active COVID-19.

This clone has only one observation. The chain is built from TRBV6-2 or TRBV6-3 and TRBJ2-2, with a weak D call TRBD2 (5 bases). The CDR3 length is 17 residues. CDR1 is MNHEY, CDR2 SVGEGT, per germline. The V and J ends lost 0 bases and 4 bases respectively, with 15 bases between them. The CDR3 region is CASSYSSGQLITGELFF. As DNA, the CDR3 is TGTGCCAGCAGTTACTCGAGCGGTCAGCTAATCACCGGGGAGCTGTTTTTT.

This chain connects TRBV6-5 to TRBJ1-6, with 9 positions matching TRBD1. Germline V gives CDR1 MNHEY, CDR2 SVGAGI. CDR3 length equals 14 residues. The V and J ends lost 6 bases and 5 bases, in that order; junction bases with no gene match: 2. The CDR3 here is CASRGTGHNSPLHF. The CDR3 nucleotides read TGTGCCAGCAGAGGGACAGGGCATAATTCACCCCTCCACTTT.

The chain employs TRBV7-9 and TRBJ2-1; D remains ambiguous. The germline V gene encodes CDR1 SEHNR and CDR2 FQNEAQ (reference sequence). V lost 3 bases to trimming and J lost 2 bases, with 11 bases between them. The CDR3 has 15 amino acids. The CDR3 DNA is TGTGCCAGCAGCTTCTCGGTGGTGGCCTACAATGAGCAGTTCTTC. It encodes CASSFSVVAYNEQFF.

This clone was seen just once. This sequence joins TRBV5-1 and TRBJ1-1; D may be TRBD1 (5 bases). The germline V gene has CDR1 SGHRS and CDR2 YFSETQ. The V end lost 4 bases, the J end lost 1 base, and 20 bases lay between the germline ends. CDR3 length: 17 residues. The CDR3 is CASSVAGGVYKNTEAFF. Here the CDR3 DNA reads TGCGCCAGCAGCGTGGCCGGGGGGGTATATAAGAACACTGAAGCTTTCTTT.

V and J are TRBV15 and TRBJ1-6; D gene unclear. The CDR3 runs to 17 residues. V was cut by 0 bases and J by 7 bases, with 16 bases left in between. The V gene's germline CDR1 is LNHNV and CDR2 YYDKDF (reference sequence). CDR3 DNA: TGTGCCACCAGCAGAGAAATAGGAGCGAACTCCAATTCACCCCTCCACTTT. This translates into CATSREIGANSNSPLHF.

V is TRBV7-2 and J is TRBJ1-1; perhaps TRBD1 as D (5 bases). Germline CDR1 is SGHTA and CDR2 is FQGNSA. The CDR3 extends over 13 amino acids. V was cut by 6 bases and J by 5 bases, with 13 bases left in between. Here the CDR3 DNA reads TGTGCCAGCAGGCTTGGGGCTTGGACTGAAGCTTTCTTT. This sequence encodes CASRLGAWTEAFF. Full variable domain (remainder filled in from reference TRBV7-2 and TRBJ1-1): GAGVSQSPSNKVTEKGKDVELRCDPISGHTALYWYRQSLGQGLEFLIYFQGNSAPDKSGLPSDRFSAERTGGSVSTLTIQRTQQEDSAVYLCASRLGAWTEAFFGQGTRLTVV.